The rows below give T cell receptor beta chains drawn from one sample of a study of T cell changes during pregnancy in multiple sclerosis. Measured with immunoSEQ multiplex PCR; TCRdb has only the in-frame clones, and not every one. The sample lists about 30,000 clones, around 90% occurring once. Sequenced material: CD4+ T cells from peripheral blood mononuclear cells, taken in the second trimester of pregnancy. These TCRs come from a female donor in good health, enrolled as a control in a pregnancy study. CDR3s include the opening cysteine and the closing phenylalanine or tryptophan. D genes are given only for firm matches. Where a row states a size, it is once, few, many or the class of an expanded clone; other rows omit it.

CDR3 DNA,CDR3 protein,V gene,D gene,J gene,clone size
TGCGCCAGCAGCACCGGGGGGACTGAAGCTTTCTTT,CASSTGGTEAFF,TRBV5-1,-,TRBJ1-1,-
TGTGCCAGCAGCCTCCGACTAGCGCCGTACAATGAGCAGTTCTTC,CASSLRLAPYNEQFF,TRBV9,TRBD2,TRBJ2-1,-
TGTGCCAGCTCTTTGAGACCGACAGGCAGCTCTGGAAACACCATATATTTT,CASSLRPTGSSGNTIYF,TRBV18,-,TRBJ1-3,-
TGTGCCAGCAGCCCGACAGGGGGTAGGAACTATGGCTACACCTTC,CASSPTGGRNYGYTF,TRBV14,TRBD1,TRBJ1-2,-
TGTGCCAGCAGCTCAAATCCAGGACTAGCGGGAAGAGGCTACGAGCAGTACTTC,CASSSNPGLAGRGYEQYF,TRBV7-2,TRBD2,TRBJ2-7,-
TGTGCCAGCAGCTTAGGGGGCAATAATGAAAAACTGTTTTTT,CASSLGGNNEKLFF,TRBV7-2,-,TRBJ1-4,few
TGCGCCAGCAGCTTCGGGGCAGGGGGCGTGGGGAACACTGAAGCTTTCTTT,CASSFGAGGVGNTEAFF,TRBV5-1,TRBD1,TRBJ1-1,-
TGTGCCAGCAGTGAAGAACAGGGGGCGTCCGGGGAGCTGTTTTTT,CASSEEQGASGELFF,TRBV2,TRBD1,TRBJ2-2,-
TGTGCCAGCAGCGACTACGCACAAGAGACCCAGTACTTC,CASSDYAQETQYF,TRBV25-1,-,TRBJ2-5,few
TGTGCCAGCAGTGCGGGACTAGCGGTTAATTATGAGCAGTTCTTC,CASSAGLAVNYEQFF,TRBV6-5,TRBD2,TRBJ2-1,-
TGCGCCAGCAGCCCGCGAGGCCCCCCGGGAGATACGCAGTATTTT,CASSPRGPPGDTQYF,TRBV5-1,-,TRBJ2-3,-
TGTGCCAGCAGCCCTACAGGGTCCTTCTACGAGCAGTACTTC,CASSPTGSFYEQYF,TRBV7-2,-,TRBJ2-7,-
TGTGCCAGCAGCGCCGGGACAGCCTATAATTCACCCCTCCACTTT,CASSAGTAYNSPLHF,TRBV5-4,TRBD1,TRBJ1-6,-
TGTGCCAGTAGTCACCCAAGCGGTACAGATACGCAGTATTTT,CASSHPSGTDTQYF,TRBV19,-,TRBJ2-3,-
TGTGCCAGCAGCGTAGGGGGGGGGACCTACGAGCAGTACTTC,CASSVGGGTYEQYF,TRBV9,TRBD2,TRBJ2-7,-